The entry below gives a single T cell receptor (beta chain) sequence along with its context. This sample is drawn from a study of T-cell reconstitution after alpha-beta-depleted transplantation in children. The TCRbeta library incorporated unique molecular identifiers. In TCRdb, the PCR reads were re-called with MiXCR into one record per CDR3 protein. This sample carries nearly 550,000 distinct CDR3 sequences, about 17% of them seen once, and the ten largest clones take 3.3%. This CDR3 has 15 amino acids. The V and J ends lost 2 bases and 1 base respectively, with 11 bases between them. CDR1 is MNHNS, CDR2 SASEGT, per germline.

The clonotype was recovered from a human donor who donated a stem cell graft to a child with acute lymphoblastic leukemia. The chain links TRBV6-1 to TRBJ1-1; D not certain. The sample was PBMCs from the stem cell graft donor, taken from the stem cell graft. The CDR3 spells CASSEYYRRNTEAFF. As DNA, the CDR3 is TGTGCCAGCAGTGAATACTATCGGCGGAACACTGAAGCTTTCTTT.